The TCR beta chain described here comes from a study of T cells in Graves' hyperthyroidism and ophthalmopathy. This clonotype has only a few counts. The junction and the germline gene differ at one end; a read error may be behind it. The CDR3 loop spans 15 amino acids. Germline V gene lookup returns CDR1 SEHNR and CDR2 FQNEAQ (reference sequence). RNA transcripts were the template for amplifying TCR beta CDR3 regions. A first-round RT-PCR of the TCR CDR3 used the HTBI primer set. A single record per CDR3 protein comes from TCRdb applying MiXCR to the multiplex PCR reads. The table has 500,000 to 600,000 distinct CDR3 sequences, about 20% seen once; the top ten hold roughly 44%.

The clonotype was recovered from a man between 40 and 49 years old with Graves' ophthalmopathy. The rearrangement uses TRBV7-9 and TRBJ1-4; the match to TRBD1 covers 8 bases. Source material: blood. CDR3 coding DNA: TGTGCCAGCAGCGTAGCACAGGGGGCTAATGAAAAACTGTTTTTT. Protein product: CASSVAQGANEKLFF.